This TCR beta chain was recovered during a study of OX40 agonist ivuxolimab in advanced cancers. Broader study findings: Fewer expanded clones were found on average in CD4+ than in CD8+ T cells. Dosing at 0.1 to 3.0 mg/kg was accompanied by clonal expansion of CD4+ and CD8+ blood T cells by week 6.

Comment on this clone: As yet, its antigen is unknown.

The CDR3 consists of 12 residues. Germline V lookup: CDR1 MDHEN, CDR2 SYDVKM. V was cut by 9 bases and J by 7 bases, with 13 bases left in between. Assay used: immunoSEQ multiplex PCR; TCRdb lists only in-frame clones, some missing. The table has tens of thousands of clones, 85% to 90% seen once. The sequences come from CD4+ or CD8+ T cells sorted from blood, collected in a trial of the OX40 agonist ivuxolimab. This receptor was identified in an adult with an advanced solid tumor such as melanoma, head and neck, liver or kidney cancer. The chain is built from TRBV28 and TRBJ2-1; D may be TRBD2 (5 bases). CDR3 coding DNA: TGTGCCAGTACTACTTCGGGGAATGAGCAGTTCTTC. Protein product: CASTTSGNEQFF.